This entry lists 8 T cell receptor beta chains sequenced from one sample in a study of blood T cell repertoires in COVID-19. Clones were read by immunoSEQ multiplex PCR, and TCRdb kept only the in-frame ones, dropping some. The table lists about 250,000 clones, 83% of them singletons. Sequencing was carried out using peripheral blood. Every receptor here comes from a man between 40 and 49 years old with active or convalescent COVID-19.

This clone was detected only once. The V and J genes are TRBV28 and TRBJ1-2, with TRBD1 matching over 9 bases. Germline-derived CDR1 and CDR2 are MDHEN and SYDVKM. Germline trimming cut 3 bases from V and 2 bases from J; bases unmatched to any gene: 1. CDR3 length equals 14 residues. In DNA form, the CDR3 reads TGTGCCAGCAGTTTCGGACAGGGGAACTATGGCTACACCTTC. Its translation: CASSFGQGNYGYTF.

The CDR3, as DNA: TGTGCCAGCAGCCGAGGGGGAGGACAGGGTAACACAGATACGCAGTATTTT. It translates to CASSRGGGQGNTDTQYF. V gene TRBV7-8 combines with J gene TRBJ2-3; 8 positions agree with TRBD1. The CDR3 spans 17 residues. Trimming took 5 bases from V and 2 from J; bases not matched to a gene: 12. The germline V gene has CDR1 SGHVS and CDR2 FQNEAQ.

The chain employs TRBV30 and TRBJ1-4; D is possibly TRBD1 (6 bases). Trimming removed 4 bases at V and 8 bases at J, with 11 bases between. This CDR3 has 12 amino acids. Germline-derived CDR1 and CDR2 are GTSNPN and SVGIG (reference sequence). CDR3: CAWTTGGEKLFF. CDR3 nucleotides: TGTGCCTGGACAACGGGGGGCGAAAAACTGTTTTTT.

This clone was seen a single time. This chain links TRBV7-9 with TRBJ1-4, with a weak D call TRBD1 (6 bases). Trimming left V 1 base short and J 8 bases short, with 11 bases between. The germline V gene encodes CDR1 SEHNR and CDR2 FQNEAQ (reference sequence). This CDR3 comprises 14 residues. CDR3 DNA sequence: TGTGCCAGCAGCTTAGACAGGGAAGGGGAAAAACTGTTTTTT. Encoded protein: CASSLDREGEKLFF. Full variable domain (remainder filled in from reference TRBV7-9 and TRBJ1-4): DTGVSQNPRHKITKRGQNVTFRCDPISEHNRLYWYRQTLGQGPEFLTYFQNEAQLEKSRLLSDRFSAERPKGSFSTLEIQRTEQGDSAMYLCASSLDREGEKLFFGSGTQLSVL.

The table lists this clone with a count of one. The chain is built from TRBV27 and TRBJ1-4; D possibly corresponds to TRBD1 (6 bases). Trimming took off 2 bases at V and 8 bases at J, with 15 bases between the two ends. The length of the CDR3 is 15 residues. Germline assignment: CDR1 MNHEY and CDR2 SMNVEV (reference sequence). CDR3 nucleotides: TGTGCCAGCAGTTTACGGACCCAGGGGAACGAAAAACTGTTTTTT. Translating it yields CASSLRTQGNEKLFF.

The CDR3 spells CASSIGTNYGYTF. The CDR3, as DNA: TGTGCCAGCAGTATCGGGACTAACTATGGCTACACCTTC. The chain links TRBV6-5 to TRBJ1-2, with no clear D. The CDR3 has 13 amino acids. Trimming took off 5 bases at V and 0 bases at J, with 7 bases between the two ends. Germline CDR1 reads MNHEY; CDR2 reads SVGAGI.

This CDR3 reads CASSPVGQGQKGEKLFF. The DNA of the CDR3 is TGCGCCAGCAGCCCGGTAGGACAGGGTCAGAAAGGGGAAAAACTGTTTTTT. The chain employs TRBV5-1 and TRBJ1-4; 8 nucleotides match TRBD1. The V gene's germline CDR1 is SGHRS and CDR2 YFSETQ. V shed 4 bases and J 8 bases; nucleotides not matched to a gene: 16. The CDR3 spans 17 residues.

The genes are TRBV30 and TRBJ2-7; 8 positions match TRBD2. The CDR3 covers 14 residues. V was pared by 4 bases and J by 4 bases, with 9 bases of the junction left unmatched. Germline V gives CDR1 GTSNPN, CDR2 SVGIG (reference sequence). The CDR3, as DNA: TGTGCCTGGACCCCCGGGACTAGGGCATACGAGCAGTACTTC. Its translation is CAWTPGTRAYEQYF.